This note documents a single TCR beta chain sequence. Its antigen is unidentified. The data belong to a study of CD4 T cells in relation to SARS-CoV-2 and coronaviruses. CDR3 length: 19 amino acids. Germline lookup yields CDR1 ENHRY and CDR2 SYGVKD. J was trimmed by 2 bases and V by 6 bases; bases with no gene match: 20. Assay: immunoSEQ multiplex PCR; the TCRdb copy retains only in-frame clones and omits some. The sample consists of approximately 40,000 clones, 77% of them appearing once. This receptor was obtained from an adult with COVID-19. The J gene is TRBJ2-7, the V gene TRBV10-3, with 9 bases aligning to TRBD2. The sample comprised memory CD4+ T cells from PBMCs, cultured in vitro. This CDR3 is CAIRKGGSVMASGTYEQYF. The CDR3 DNA sequence: TGTGCCATCAGAAAGGGGGGGTCTGTAATGGCTAGCGGGACCTACGAGCAGTACTTC.